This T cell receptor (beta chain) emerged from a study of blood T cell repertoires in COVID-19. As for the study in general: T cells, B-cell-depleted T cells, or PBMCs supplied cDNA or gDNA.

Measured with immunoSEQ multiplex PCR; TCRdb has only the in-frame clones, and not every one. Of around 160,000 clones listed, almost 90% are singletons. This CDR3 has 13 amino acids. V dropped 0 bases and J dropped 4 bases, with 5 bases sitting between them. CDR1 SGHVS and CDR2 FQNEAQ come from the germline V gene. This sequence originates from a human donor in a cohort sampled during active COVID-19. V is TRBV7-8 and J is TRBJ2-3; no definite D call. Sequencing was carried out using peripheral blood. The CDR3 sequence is CASSLASADTQYF. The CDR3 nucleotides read TGTGCCAGCAGCTTAGCTTCCGCAGATACGCAGTATTTT.